One and the same sample provided the 6 T cell receptor beta chains below, sequenced in a study of T cell repertoires in cytomegalovirus infection. Their antigen targets remain unknown. TCRdb independently ran MiXCR on the reads; one entry per CDR3 protein. The table has hundreds of thousands of distinct CDR3 sequences, 25% to 40% seen once. This specimen was cultured CD8+ T cells from PBMCs, taken from culture after CMV antigen stimulation. The receptors were sampled from a human donor in good health (CMV status not recorded). Some clones in this sample may be carry-over from other donors' samples.

This chain links TRBV6-1 with TRBJ1-3, with 7 bases identical to TRBD1. J gave up 0 bases and V 6 bases, and 8 bases lay outside the gene matches. The CDR3 sequence is 16 residues long. CDR1 and CDR2 from the germline V gene are MNHNS and SASEGT. The CDR3 loop reads CASRKGDSSSGNTIYF. The CDR3 region has the DNA TGTGCCAGCAGGAAGGGGGACAGCAGCTCTGGAAACACCATATATTTT.

This chain's CDR3 is CASSQVVSSGSYEQYF. CDR3 bases: TGTGCCAGCAGCCAAGTCGTATCTAGCGGGAGCTACGAGCAGTACTTC. The V and J genes are TRBV14 and TRBJ2-7; 10 bases line up with TRBD2. This CDR3 comprises 16 residues. Trimming took 1 base from V and 3 from J; bases not matched to a gene: 6. Germline V gives CDR1 SGHDN, CDR2 FVKESK.

This clonotype has ten or more counts. The CDR3 loop is CASSVSRDTNTGELFF. In nucleotides, the CDR3 is TGTGCCAGCAGCGTAAGCAGGGATACGAACACCGGGGAGCTGTTTTTT. The rearrangement uses TRBV7-2 and TRBJ2-2, with D maybe TRBD1 (5 bases). The V and J ends lost 5 bases and 0 bases respectively, with 13 bases between them. Germline V lookup: CDR1 SGHTA, CDR2 FQGNSA. The CDR3 runs to 16 residues. The variable domain in full, completed from reference TRBV7-2 and TRBJ2-2, reads GAGVSQSPSNKVTEKGKDVELRCDPISGHTALYWYRQSLGQGLEFLIYFQGNSAPDKSGLPSDRFSAERTGGSVSTLTIQRTQQEDSAVYLCASSVSRDTNTGELFFGEGSRLTVL.

The V and J genes are TRBV28 and TRBJ2-5; D is unclear. This CDR3 region has 14 residues. V was shortened by 6 bases and J by 2 bases, with 13 bases between the two germline ends. The germline V gene has CDR1 MDHEN and CDR2 SYDVKM. As DNA, the CDR3 is TGTGCCAGCAGCCAATGGGGTGAGCAAGAGACCCAGTACTTC. Translated, it gives CASSQWGEQETQYF.

This clonotype turned up a few times. V usage is TRBV29-1 and J usage is TRBJ2-7, with TRBD1 matching over 7 bases. Germline CDR1 SQVTM, CDR2 ANQGSEA. V lost 7 bases to trimming and J lost 2 bases; unmatched junction nucleotides: 5. The length of the CDR3 is 12 residues. The CDR3 region has the DNA TGCAGCGGTGGGCAGGGGGCCTACGAGCAGTACTTC. Its protein is CSGGQGAYEQYF.

The chain employs TRBV6-2 or TRBV6-3 and TRBJ1-2; the D is unclear. Germline loops: CDR1 MNHEY, CDR2 SVGEGT. V lost 3 bases and J 4 bases, leaving 9 bases between the germline ends. The CDR3 is 13 residues long. The DNA of the CDR3 is TGTGCCAGCAGTTATCGGGATTGCTATGGCTACACCTTC. It encodes CASSYRDCYGYTF.